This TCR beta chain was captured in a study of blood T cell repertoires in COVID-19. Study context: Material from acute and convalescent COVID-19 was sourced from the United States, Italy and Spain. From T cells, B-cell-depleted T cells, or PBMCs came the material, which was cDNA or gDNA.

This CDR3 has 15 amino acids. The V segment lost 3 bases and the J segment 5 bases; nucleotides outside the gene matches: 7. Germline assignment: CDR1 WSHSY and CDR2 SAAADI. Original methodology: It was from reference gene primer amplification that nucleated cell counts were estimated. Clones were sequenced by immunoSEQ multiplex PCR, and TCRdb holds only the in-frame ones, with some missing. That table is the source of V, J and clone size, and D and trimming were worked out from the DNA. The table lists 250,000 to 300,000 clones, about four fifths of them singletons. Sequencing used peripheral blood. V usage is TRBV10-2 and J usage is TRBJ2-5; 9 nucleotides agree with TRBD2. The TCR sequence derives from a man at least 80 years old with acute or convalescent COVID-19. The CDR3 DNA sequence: TGCGCCAGCAGTGACATTAGCGGGAGTAGGGAGACCCAGTACTTC. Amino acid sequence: CASSDISGSRETQYF.